The next 24 T cell receptor beta chains were all read from a single sample in a study of molecular identifiers for immune sequencing clone quantification. TCRdb analysed the PCR reads with MiXCR anew, one entry per CDR3 protein. The profile shows about 500,000 distinct CDR3 sequences, over 20% of them singletons. The material sequenced was naive CD8+ T cells from blood, with Jurkat cell RNA spiked in. Subset: FACS-sorted CD8+CD4-CCR7+CD45RA+ naive T cells. The receptors here all came from a human donor in good health. Some libraries in this study had Jurkat cell RNA spiked in.

This clonotype was recorded many times. The chain carries TRBV2 and TRBJ2-3; 7 bases align to TRBD1. Germline trimming cut 6 bases from V and 3 bases from J; bases unmatched to any gene: 6. This CDR3 spans 14 amino acids. Germline CDR1 SNHLY, CDR2 FYNNEI. The DNA for the CDR3 is TGTGCCAGCAGCCTTAGGGGACAGACAGATACGCAGTATTTT. Translated, it gives CASSLRGQTDTQYF.

The rearrangement links TRBV5-6 to TRBJ1-4, with 7 nucleotides matching TRBD1. V lost 4 bases, J lost 3 bases, and 6 bases stayed unmatched. This CDR3 is 15 amino acids long. Germline CDR1 SGHDT, CDR2 YYEEEE. The CDR3 loop reads CASSQGTAANEKLFF. The CDR3 nucleotides read TGTGCCAGCAGCCAAGGGACAGCAGCTAATGAAAAACTGTTTTTT.

To note about this clonotype: A clone one base away is much larger, so this may be a read error. The chain joins TRBV4-3 to TRBJ1-1; D perhaps matches TRBD1 (6 bases). The CDR3 consists of 16 residues. Germline assignment: CDR1 LGHNA and CDR2 YSLEER. Trimming shortened V by 1 base and J by 2 bases, and 14 bases separated the two germline ends. The CDR3 nucleotides are TGCGCCAGCAGCCAAGGTACAGGGACGAGAAACACTGAAGCTTTCTTT. This gives the protein CASSQGTGTRNTEAFF.

Comment on this clonotype: Since a much larger clone is just one base distant, this may be a read error. The V call is TRBV9, the J call TRBJ2-3, with D maybe TRBD2 (7 bases). The CDR3 spans 16 residues. CDR1 and CDR2 (germline): SGDLS, YYNGEE. The V gene lost 0 bases and the J gene lost 3 bases, with 14 bases spanning the gap. CDR3 amino acids: CASSVERGAGTDTQYF. The CDR3 nucleotides read TGTGCCAGCAGCGTAGAACGGGGGGCTGGAACAGATACGCAGTATTTT.

This clonotype has a handful of counts. The rearrangement links TRBV6-5 to TRBJ1-1; 9 nucleotides align to TRBD1. Trimming removed 2 bases from V and 3 bases from J; junction bases left unmatched: 4. This CDR3 has 15 amino acids. In germline, CDR1 is MNHEY, CDR2 SVGAGI. The CDR3 DNA reads TGTGCCAGCAGTTACGGGACAGGGATCTACACTGAAGCTTTCTTT. Protein: CASSYGTGIYTEAFF.

This clonotype was detected ten times or more. J is TRBJ1-6 and V is TRBV27; the match to TRBD1 covers 9 bases. The CDR3 contains 16 residues. J lost 6 bases, V lost 5 bases, and 8 bases had no gene match. The germline CDR1 and CDR2 sequences are MNHEY and SMNVEV (reference sequence). The DNA for the CDR3 is TGTGCCAGCAGTCTGCAATCGACAGGGGGTAATTCACCCCTCCACTTT. This translates into CASSLQSTGGNSPLHF.

In this sample, this clonotype turned up once. The CDR3 ends on some other residue instead of the conserved phenylalanine or tryptophan, so this is likely a read error. The chain carries TRBV6-6 and TRBJ2-7, with D unclear. Germline V gene data show CDR1 as MNHNY and CDR2 as SVGAGI (reference sequence). This CDR3 spans 11 amino acids. V lost 6 bases and J 1 base, leaving 4 bases between the germline ends. The CDR3 protein is CASSGSYEQYC. The CDR3 DNA follows: TGTGCCAGCAGCGGGTCCTACGAGCAGTACTGC.

This clonotype was seen a handful of times. V and J are TRBV6-6 and TRBJ2-7; 7 bases are shared with TRBD1. V was clipped by 5 bases and J by 3 bases; unmatched bases: 13. This CDR3 has 16 amino acids. CDR1 is MNHNY and CDR2 is SVGAGI in the germline V gene (reference sequence). The CDR3: CASSPTRTGAFYEQYF. CDR3 DNA sequence: TGTGCCAGCAGTCCAACCCGGACAGGCGCTTTCTACGAGCAGTACTTC.

The V gene is TRBV6-6, the J gene TRBJ1-4; 7 bases map to TRBD1. V was pared by 6 bases and J by 6 bases, with 10 bases of the junction left unmatched. The CDR3 has 15 residues. Germline lookup yields CDR1 MNHNY and CDR2 SVGAGI (reference sequence). The CDR3 reads CASSGRTGWDEKLFF. Written as DNA, the CDR3 is TGTGCCAGCAGCGGACGGACAGGCTGGGATGAAAAACTGTTTTTT.

This clonotype was observed a handful of times. The chain has TRBV27 and TRBJ2-7, with D possibly being TRBD1 or TRBD2 (7 bases each). Germline CDR1 is MNHEY and CDR2 is SMNVEV (reference sequence). V shed 3 bases and J shed 3 bases, with 18 bases lying between them. The CDR3 extends over 16 amino acids. In DNA, the CDR3 is TGTGCCAGCAGTTTGCTCGGGACAGCGGGGTTCTACGAGCAGTACTTC. Residues: CASSLLGTAGFYEQYF.

The chain employs TRBV7-9 and TRBJ2-7; the D gene could be TRBD1 or TRBD2 (6 bases each). The V end was cut by 6 bases, the J end by 2 bases, with 14 bases between. Germline assignment: CDR1 SEHNR and CDR2 FQNEAQ (reference sequence). The CDR3 is 14 amino acids. The CDR3 spells CASRGGSRAYEQYF. The CDR3, as DNA: TGTGCCAGCAGGGGGGGCAGCAGAGCCTACGAGCAGTACTTC.

This chain connects TRBV29-1 to TRBJ1-1; no definite D call. This CDR3 is built from 11 residues. The V end lost 3 bases, the J end lost 3 bases, and 5 bases lay between the germline ends. The V gene's germline CDR1 is SQVTM and CDR2 ANQGSEA. CDR3 nucleotide sequence: TGCAGCGTTGACATTTACACTGAAGCTTTCTTT. It codes for CSVDIYTEAFF.

This clonotype was found many times. CDR3 region: CASFMRSGELFF. The CDR3, as DNA: TGTGCCAGCTTTATGAGATCCGGGGAGCTGTTTTTT. The chain combines TRBV12-3 or TRBV12-4 with TRBJ2-2; D gene unclear. The CDR3 loop spans 12 amino acids. With 8 bases removed from V and 6 bases from J, the gap between germline ends came to 10 bases.

This chain joins TRBV12-3 or TRBV12-4 and TRBJ2-2; D remains unclear. The CDR3 is 17 residues long. V lost 5 bases and J lost 0, with 16 bases in between. This chain's CDR3 is CASSGSGPTANTGELFF. CDR3 nucleotides: TGTGCCAGCAGTGGATCCGGGCCAACCGCGAACACCGGGGAGCTGTTTTTT.

This clonotype was counted ten times or more. The chain links TRBV2 to TRBJ2-7, with TRBD2 as a possible D gene (5 bases). V lost 5 bases to trimming and J lost 2 bases, with 10 bases between them. The CDR3 loop spans 13 amino acids. The germline V gene has CDR1 SNHLY and CDR2 FYNNEI. The CDR3 reads CASSTGVTYEQYF. CDR3 bases: TGTGCCAGCAGTACCGGGGTCACCTACGAGCAGTACTTC. The complete variable domain, with remaining parts taken from reference TRBV2 and TRBJ2-7, reads EPEVTQTPSHQVTQMGQEVILRCVPISNHLYFYWYRQILGQKVEFLVSFYNNEISEKSEIFDDQFSVERPDGSNFTLKIRSTKLEDSAMYFCASSTGVTYEQYFGPGTRLTVT.

A few counts support this clonotype. The chain links TRBV9 to TRBJ2-1; 9 bases align to TRBD2. Germline-derived CDR1 and CDR2 are SGDLS and YYNGEE. The CDR3 contains 15 residues. V shed 4 bases, J shed 8 bases, and the junction held 10 bases outside the gene matches. Here the CDR3 DNA reads TGTGCCAGCAGCCCGCCCGGGACTAGCAGTTATGAGCAGTTCTTC. Encoded protein: CASSPPGTSSYEQFF.

Many counts were recorded for this clonotype. The V gene is TRBV9, the J gene TRBJ2-3; D unresolved. This CDR3 is built from 17 residues. V was pared by 6 bases and J by 2 bases, with 22 bases between. Germline V lookup: CDR1 SGDLS, CDR2 YYNGEE. CDR3 loop: CASTHEAEPHHTDTQYF. Written as DNA, the CDR3 is TGTGCCAGCACCCACGAGGCCGAACCCCACCACACAGATACGCAGTATTTT.

This clonotype was counted many times. The rearrangement joins TRBV28 to TRBJ2-5, with TRBD1 identical over 11 bases. With 5 bases clipped from V and 4 bases from J, the junction kept 6 bases outside the gene matches. The CDR3 sequence is 15 residues long. Germline V gene lookup returns CDR1 MDHEN and CDR2 SYDVKM. CDR3 region: CASSGGQGAVETQYF. The CDR3 region has the DNA TGTGCCAGCAGTGGCGGACAGGGGGCCGTAGAGACCCAGTACTTC. Together with reference TRBV28 and TRBJ2-5, the CDR3 gives the full variable domain: DVKVTQSSRYLVKRTGEKVFLECVQDMDHENMFWYRQDPGLGLRLIYFSYDVKMKEKGDIPEGYSVSREKKERFSLILESASTNQTSMYLCASSGGQGAVETQYFGPGTRLLVL.

Here the CDR3 reads CASSENAGDYEQYF. In nucleotides, the CDR3 is TGTGCCAGCAGTGAGAATGCCGGCGACTACGAGCAGTACTTC. The gene calls are TRBV2 and TRBJ2-7; D remains ambiguous. The CDR3 consists of 14 residues. The germline V and J ends were trimmed by 3 bases and 3 bases, with 12 bases remaining between them. The germline V gene encodes CDR1 SNHLY and CDR2 FYNNEI.

Ten or more counts support this clonotype. The CDR3 nucleotides are TGCGCCAGCAGCTTGGCGGGGGGGAGCAATCAGCCCCAGCATTTT. It translates to CASSLAGGSNQPQHF. This rearrangement joins TRBV5-1 to TRBJ1-5, with D tentatively TRBD1 (5 bases). V lost 0 bases to trimming and J lost 1 base, with 8 bases between them. The CDR3 is 15 residues long. Germline V lookup: CDR1 SGHRS, CDR2 YFSETQ. Full variable domain (remainder filled in from reference TRBV5-1 and TRBJ1-5): KAGVTQTPRYLIKTRGQQVTLSCSPISGHRSVSWYQQTPGQGLQFLFEYFSETQRNKGNFPGRFSGRQFSNSRSEMNVSTLELGDSALYLCASSLAGGSNQPQHFGDGTRLSIL.

The rearrangement links TRBV7-9 to TRBJ2-2; 7 nucleotides line up with TRBD1. After removal of 10 bases from V and 3 bases from J, the junction contained 2 bases not matched to a gene. The CDR3 totals 12 residues. Germline CDR1 and CDR2: SEHNR and FQNEAQ (reference sequence). The CDR3: CAKTGDTGELFF. Here the CDR3 DNA reads TGTGCCAAAACAGGGGACACCGGGGAGCTGTTTTTT.

This clonotype was detected ten times or more. V is TRBV4-2 and J is TRBJ1-3; D unresolved. The CDR3 totals 15 residues. The V gene's germline CDR1 is LGHNA and CDR2 YNFKEQ. V was cut by 3 bases and J by 3 bases, with 12 bases left in between. This CDR3 reads CASSQIDGVGNTIYF. Written as DNA, the CDR3 is TGTGCCAGCAGCCAGATAGACGGGGTTGGAAACACCATATATTTT.

This clonotype came up many times. The chain recombines TRBV24-1 with TRBJ2-7, with a possible D match to TRBD1 (5 bases). CDR1 is KGHDR and CDR2 is SFDVKD in the germline V gene. The germline V and J ends were trimmed by 3 bases and 1 base, with 18 bases remaining between them. The CDR3 loop spans 17 amino acids. For the CDR3, the DNA is TGTGCCACCAGTGATCGGACACCCCAAAGAAGATCCTACGAGCAGTACTTC. This codes for CATSDRTPQRRSYEQYF.

This clonotype was found a few times. This chain uses TRBV12-3 or TRBV12-4 with TRBJ2-7; 11 nucleotides align to TRBD2. J gave up 7 bases and V 3 bases, and 5 bases lay outside the gene matches. The CDR3 runs 14 residues. The CDR3: CASSLLLAGDEQYF. The CDR3 DNA reads as TGTGCCAGCAGTTTGTTACTAGCGGGGGATGAGCAGTACTTC.